Shown below are 31 T cell receptor beta chains from a single sample sequenced in a study of T cells in Graves' hyperthyroidism and ophthalmopathy. Amplification targeted TCR beta CDR3 regions from RNA transcripts. Primed by the HTBI set, a first-round RT-PCR was run on the TCR CDR3. TCRdb itself ran the multiplex PCR reads through MiXCR, one entry per CDR3 protein. The sample includes about 740,000 distinct CDR3 sequences, less than 15% of them seen just once. Sequencing was carried out using blood. The source is a woman between 18 and 29 years old with Graves' hyperthyroidism.

Many counts were recorded for this clonotype. The V gene is TRBV12-3 or TRBV12-4, the J gene TRBJ2-5, with D unclear. The CDR3 has 14 residues. The germline V and J ends were trimmed by 4 bases and 5 bases, with 14 bases remaining between them. The CDR3 DNA is TGTGCCAGCAGTTACCGGGCGGCTACGGAGACCCAGTACTTC. Translating gives CASSYRAATETQYF.

This clonotype has at least ten counts. This chain uses TRBV18 with TRBJ2-1, with TRBD2 identical over 11 bases. The CDR3 consists of 16 residues. J gave up 5 bases and V 0 bases, and 3 bases lay outside the gene matches. CDR1 KGHSH and CDR2 LQKENI come from the germline V gene. The CDR3, as DNA: TGTGCCAGCTCACCACCGGGGACTAGCGGAGACAATGAGCAGTTCTTC. It is translated as CASSPPGTSGDNEQFF.

This clonotype was seen only a few times. This chain joins TRBV19 and TRBJ2-1; unclear D gene. The V gene's germline CDR1 is LNHDA and CDR2 SQIVND (reference sequence). The V end was cut by 1 base, the J end by 0 bases, with 7 bases between. The CDR3 has 15 amino acids. This chain's CDR3 is CASSIGASSYNEQFF. CDR3 sequence (DNA): TGTGCCAGTAGTATAGGCGCGAGCTCCTACAATGAGCAGTTCTTC.

There are many counts of this clonotype. The V gene is TRBV4-3, the J gene TRBJ1-2, with 7 bases fitting TRBD1. V dropped 0 bases and J dropped 4; count of bases not matched to a gene: 8. Germline V gene sequence: CDR1 LGHNA, CDR2 YSLEER. The CDR3 has 16 residues. CDR3 sequence (DNA): TGCGCCAGCAGCCAAGATTTGGCGGCAGGGGGCTATGGCTACACCTTC. It translates to CASSQDLAAGGYGYTF.

This clonotype was counted at least ten times. This chain links TRBV28 with TRBJ2-1; 10 bases are a match to TRBD1. Germline V gives CDR1 MDHEN, CDR2 SYDVKM. Unmatched junction bases numbered 5, after V lost 7 bases and J lost 2 bases. The CDR3 consists of 15 residues. The CDR3 reads CASTTGQGAYNEQFF. As DNA, the CDR3 is TGTGCCAGCACTACCGGACAGGGGGCCTACAATGAGCAGTTCTTC.

The rearrangement uses TRBV9 and TRBJ2-5, with 10 bases that match TRBD1. The V gene's germline CDR1 is SGDLS and CDR2 YYNGEE. The trim removed 4 bases at V and 4 bases at J, leaving 7 bases unmatched. The CDR3 is 15 amino acids. This CDR3 is CASSPYGQGGETQYF. CDR3 nucleotide sequence: TGTGCCAGCAGCCCCTACGGACAGGGGGGAGAGACCCAGTACTTC.

This clonotype was detected many times. The chain combines TRBV30 with TRBJ1-1, with TRBD1 matching over 7 bases. This CDR3 is 12 amino acids long. CDR1 is GTSNPN and CDR2 is SVGIG in the germline V gene (reference sequence). The V gene end was trimmed by 0 bases and the J gene end by 11 bases; junction bases not matched to a gene: 6. The CDR3 spells CAWSVKKGAAFF. In DNA, the CDR3 is TGTGCCTGGAGTGTAAAGAAGGGGGCTGCTTTCTTT.

This clonotype was detected many times. The rearrangement uses TRBV6-2 or TRBV6-3 and TRBJ1-5; D not certain. The ends were cut back, 2 bases at V and 4 bases at J, with 6 bases in the middle. The CDR3 length is 13 residues. Germline V lookup: CDR1 MNHEY, CDR2 SVGEGT. The CDR3 nucleotides are TGTGCCAGCAGTTACGTTTCTAATCAGCCCCAGCATTTT. As protein: CASSYVSNQPQHF.

This clonotype was seen ten or more times. J is TRBJ2-7 and V is TRBV27; tentatively, D is TRBD1 (7 bases). V was trimmed by 2 bases and J by 2 bases, leaving 19 bases between them. The germline gives CDR1 MNHEY, CDR2 SMNVEV (reference sequence). CDR3 length: 17 amino acids. CDR3 sequence reads: CASSLRWRAGGTYEQYF. As DNA, the CDR3 is TGTGCCAGCAGTTTACGTTGGAGGGCAGGGGGGACCTACGAGCAGTACTTC.

This clonotype was seen at least ten times. The chain recombines TRBV6-1 with TRBJ1-4, with TRBD1 matching over 7 bases. Looked up from germline, CDR1 is MNHNS and CDR2 is SASEGT. The junction had 12 bases not matched to a gene; V was cut back by 5 bases and J by 6 bases. The length of the CDR3 is 16 residues. The CDR3 region has the DNA TGTGCCAGCAGTCCTACAGGGGCGGATAGATATGAAAAACTGTTTTTT. Translated: CASSPTGADRYEKLFF.

This sequence joins TRBV9 and TRBJ2-2; 9 bases line up with TRBD1. In germline, CDR1 is SGDLS, CDR2 YYNGEE. V dropped 3 bases and J dropped 5; count of bases not matched to a gene: 5. This CDR3 contains 15 residues. Written as DNA, the CDR3 is TGTGCCAGCAGCGAGCCGGGACAGGGAACCGGGGAGCTGTTTTTT. Its protein product is CASSEPGQGTGELFF.

The chain recombines TRBV5-1 with TRBJ1-1; D is unresolved. Germline CDR1 is SGHRS and CDR2 is YFSETQ. This CDR3 has 16 amino acids. The V end lost 0 bases, the J end lost 1 base, and 13 bases lay between the germline ends. The CDR3 nucleotides are TGCGCCAGCAGCTTGGGACGATCAAGCGGGAACACTGAAGCTTTCTTT. Translation: CASSLGRSSGNTEAFF.

This clonotype has a handful of counts. V and J are TRBV5-4 and TRBJ1-5, with TRBD1 identical over 11 bases. This CDR3 has 15 amino acids. CDR1 SGHNT and CDR2 YYREEE come from the germline V gene (reference sequence). The ends lost 4 bases at V and 7 bases at J; junction bases unmatched: 7. The CDR3 spells CASSPGQGAEQPQHF. CDR3 bases: TGTGCCAGCAGCCCAGGACAGGGGGCAGAGCAGCCCCAGCATTTT.

J is TRBJ2-7 and V is TRBV18; no clear D. Trimming shortened V by 3 bases and J by 5 bases, and 17 bases separated the two germline ends. The CDR3 covers 15 residues. Looked up from germline, CDR1 is KGHSH and CDR2 is LQKENI. This chain's CDR3 is CASSPASRLGDEQYF. The CDR3 coding sequence is TGTGCCAGCTCACCTGCATCTAGATTGGGCGACGAGCAGTACTTC.

The V and J genes are TRBV4-1 and TRBJ1-2; D perhaps matches TRBD1 (6 bases). Looked up from germline, CDR1 is MGHRA and CDR2 is YSYEKL. The CDR3 is made up of 15 amino acids. V was clipped by 5 bases and J by 8 bases, with 21 bases between them. The CDR3 DNA reads TGCGCCAGCAGCACGCCCATGCGGGGGGCCAGGGGCTACACCTTC. Translated: CASSTPMRGARGYTF.

The table lists this clonotype with many counts. The chain is built from TRBV4-1 and TRBJ2-4; the D is unclear. V was shortened by 1 base and J by 8 bases, with 15 bases between the two germline ends. Germline CDR1 is MGHRA and CDR2 is YSYEKL. This CDR3 is built from 15 residues. The CDR3 spells CASSQAYGPVDIQYF. The DNA for the CDR3 is TGCGCCAGCAGCCAAGCCTACGGGCCCGTAGACATTCAGTACTTC.

In this sample, this clonotype turned up many times. The chain employs TRBV6-5 and TRBJ1-1; D unclear. V was pared by 1 base and J by 0 bases, with 15 bases between. Germline assignment: CDR1 MNHEY and CDR2 SVGAGI. The CDR3 contains 17 residues. This CDR3 is CASSYLPVQYMNTEAFF. The CDR3 nucleotides are TGTGCCAGCAGTTACTTGCCGGTGCAGTATATGAACACTGAAGCTTTCTTT.

Regarding this clonotype: A read error may be the cause here, since a much bigger clone is one base away. The chain recombines TRBV14 with TRBJ2-2, with D perhaps given as TRBD1 or TRBD2 (5 bases each). CDR3 length equals 14 residues. V was cut by 3 bases and J by 8 bases, with 13 bases left in between. Per germline, CDR1 SGHDN and CDR2 FVKESK. DNA of the CDR3: TGTGCCAGCAGCCAGATTCGAGGGGCTGGGGAGCTGTTTTTT. It translates to CASSQIRGAGELFF.

This clonotype has a count of ten or more. V and J are TRBV20-1 and TRBJ2-7; 9 nucleotides line up with TRBD2. The trim removed 1 base at V and 4 bases at J, leaving 5 bases unmatched. Germline-derived CDR1 and CDR2 are DFQATT and SNEGSKA (reference sequence). The CDR3 has 14 residues. The CDR3 bases are TGCAGTGCTAGAGGACGCGGGAGGGGATACGAGCAGTACTTC. Translating it yields CSARGRGRGYEQYF.

There are a few counts of this clonotype. The chain employs TRBV4-1 and TRBJ1-1; the match to TRBD1 covers 7 bases. CDR1 MGHRA and CDR2 YSYEKL come from the germline V gene. The CDR3 spans 15 residues. V was pared by 2 bases and J by 2 bases, with 5 bases of the junction left unmatched. CDR3 region: CASSQMTGFNTEAFF. The CDR3 nucleotides read TGCGCCAGCAGCCAAATGACAGGGTTCAACACTGAAGCTTTCTTT.

This clonotype was counted between two and nine times. This may come from a read error, since a much larger clone is one base off. In DNA, the CDR3 is TGTGCCAGCAGTCCTCTCGGGGCAGGCTCTGAAAAGGGTTACGAGCAGTACTTC. This sequence encodes CASSPLGAGSEKGYEQYF. The chain has TRBV6-1 and TRBJ2-7; possibly TRBD1 or TRBD2 for D (5 bases each). CDR3 length: 18 amino acids. Germline CDR1 and CDR2: MNHNS and SASEGT. The V gene lost 5 bases and the J gene lost 4 bases, with 27 bases spanning the gap.

This clonotype was found many times. The chain joins TRBV12-3 or TRBV12-4 to TRBJ1-1, with 7 bases that match TRBD1. The CDR3 length is 13 residues. V trimming: 4 bases; J trimming: 4 bases; junction bases outside the gene matches: 3. For the CDR3, the DNA is TGTGCCAGCAGTTACAGGGGAGCCACTGAAGCTTTCTTT. Its protein is CASSYRGATEAFF.

This clonotype was recorded a few times. The V gene is TRBV28, the J gene TRBJ1-4; 11 bases line up with TRBD1. Unmatched junction bases numbered 3, after V lost 5 bases and J lost 7 bases. CDR3 length: 14 residues. Germline-derived CDR1 and CDR2 are MDHEN and SYDVKM. The CDR3 protein is CASSADRGLEKLFF. CDR3 coding DNA: TGTGCCAGCAGTGCGGACAGGGGGCTTGAAAAACTGTTTTTT.

The chain has TRBV4-3 and TRBJ2-1; D is unresolved. CDR1 and CDR2 from the germline V gene are LGHNA and YSLEER. Trimming took off 6 bases at V and 5 bases at J, with 8 bases between the two ends. The CDR3 is made up of 12 amino acids. The CDR3 region has the DNA TGCGCCAGCAGAGCCAGAGACAATGAGCAGTTCTTC. Protein sequence: CASRARDNEQFF.

This clonotype appeared many times. The CDR3 sequence is CASQHGGLRDNQPQHF. Written as DNA, the CDR3 is TGTGCCAGCCAACACGGGGGCTTAAGGGACAATCAGCCCCAGCATTTT. The gene calls are TRBV2 and TRBJ1-5; maybe TRBD1 (6 bases). The CDR3 is 16 residues long. V lost 8 bases to trimming and J lost 3 bases, with 20 bases between them. From germline, CDR1 is SNHLY and CDR2 FYNNEI.

This clonotype has ten or more counts. The genes are TRBV20-1 and TRBJ2-1; D is ambiguous. V lost 4 bases and J lost 1, with 8 bases in between. The germline V gene has CDR1 DFQATT and CDR2 SNEGSKA (reference sequence). CDR3 length: 13 amino acids. CDR3 protein: CSATPNSYNEQFF. For the CDR3, the DNA is TGCAGTGCTACCCCTAATTCCTACAATGAGCAGTTCTTC.

This clonotype was recorded at least ten times. This chain connects TRBV30 to TRBJ1-2; 9 positions match TRBD1. This CDR3 has 13 amino acids. The V gene's germline CDR1 is GTSNPN and CDR2 SVGIG (reference sequence). The V gene end was trimmed by 7 bases and the J gene end by 2 bases; junction bases not matched to a gene: 5. The CDR3 DNA sequence: TGTGCCTTCCGGACAGGGGCAAACTATGGCTACACCTTC. Its protein product is CAFRTGANYGYTF.

The chain employs TRBV24-1 and TRBJ2-1; 11 bases align to TRBD2. CDR3 length: 17 residues. The germline gives CDR1 KGHDR, CDR2 SFDVKD. V lost 4 bases and J lost 7; bases outside the gene matches: 11. The CDR3 DNA follows: TGTGCCACCAGTGACTCGGCCGGGACTAGCGGTAGGAATGAGCAGTTCTTC. Residues: CATSDSAGTSGRNEQFF.

This clonotype has at least ten counts. The chain couples TRBV13 to TRBJ2-7; unclear D gene. The germline gives CDR1 PRHDT, CDR2 FYEKMQ (reference sequence). V was cut by 5 bases and J by 3 bases, with 14 bases left in between. There are 14 residues in the CDR3. In DNA form, the CDR3 reads TGTGCCAGCAGCACGAGCCCGGAAAGCTACGAGCAGTACTTC. It translates to CASSTSPESYEQYF.

This clonotype was observed at least ten times. As DNA, the CDR3 is TGTGCCAGCACCACCTCCTCGAACCGGCTGAACACTGAAGCTTTCTTT. It is translated as CASTTSSNRLNTEAFF. The rearrangement links TRBV6-1 to TRBJ1-1; D is undetermined. The V end lost 7 bases, the J end lost 0 bases, and 18 bases lay between the germline ends. CDR3 length equals 16 residues. Germline V gene sequence: CDR1 MNHNS, CDR2 SASEGT.

This clonotype has just a few counts. This chain connects TRBV9 to TRBJ2-2; 13 nucleotides match TRBD2. J lost 4 bases, V lost 3 bases, and 0 bases had no gene match. The germline V gene encodes CDR1 SGDLS and CDR2 YYNGEE. The CDR3 runs to 15 residues. CDR3 amino acids: CASSGTSGSTGELFF. As DNA, the CDR3 is TGTGCCAGCAGCGGGACTAGCGGGAGCACCGGGGAGCTGTTTTTT. Variable domain in full (rest from reference TRBV9 and TRBJ2-2): DSGVTQTPKHLITATGQRVTLRCSPRSGDLSVYWYQQSLDQGLQFLIQYYNGEERAKGNILERFSAQQFPDLHSELNLSSLELGDSALYFCASSGTSGSTGELFFGEGSRLTVL.